This is a list of T cell receptor beta chains from one sample in a study of blood T cell repertoires in COVID-19. This table comes from immunoSEQ multiplex PCR, and its TCRdb copy is limited to in-frame clones, with some not included. The repertoire holds about 140,000 clones, with 88% as singletons. Sequencing was done on a sample of peripheral blood. The receptors originated from a human donor with COVID-19, enrolled during active disease. The donor label of this sample is uncertain. CDR3s include the opening cysteine and the closing phenylalanine or tryptophan. Each record gives: J gene, V gene, clone size, D gene, CDR3 DNA, CDR3 protein. A D gene is named only where the DNA matches it firmly. Clone size, where shown, is once, few, many, or a class for clones that have expanded.

TRBJ2-3,TRBV18,NA,TRBD2,TGTGCCAGCTCACCGATGGGACTAGCGGGGGCGAATACGCAGTATTTT,CASSPMGLAGANTQYF
TRBJ2-7,TRBV5-5,NA,TRBD2,TGTGCCAGCAGCTTAAGTCCACTAGCGGGTTACGAGCAGTACTTC,CASSLSPLAGYEQYF
TRBJ2-7,TRBV12-3/TRBV12-4,many,NA,TGTGCCAGCAGTGGGGAGATAGGCTACGAGCAGTACTTC,CASSGEIGYEQYF
TRBJ1-2,TRBV9,NA,NA,TGTGCCAGCAGCCGGGGGGGGCGCGGCTATGGCTACACCTTC,CASSRGGRGYGYTF
TRBJ1-2,TRBV7-2,NA,NA,TGTGCCAGCAGCCTAGGGCGGAACTATGGCTACACCTTC,CASSLGRNYGYTF
TRBJ1-5,TRBV19,NA,NA,TGTGCCAGTAGTATAGATCCCGGGGAGAATCAGCCCCAGCATTTT,CASSIDPGENQPQHF
TRBJ2-1,TRBV19,once,NA,TGTGCCAGTAGTAACCAGGTCTCCTACAATGAGCAGTTCTTC,CASSNQVSYNEQFF
TRBJ2-5,TRBV3-1/TRBV3-2,NA,NA,TGTGCCAGCAGCCAAGATGAGGAAGTAGAGACCCAGTACTTC,CASSQDEEVETQYF
TRBJ1-2,TRBV7-8,NA,NA,TGTGCCAGCAGCCCCCGATACTTAAACTATGGCTACACCTTC,CASSPRYLNYGYTF
TRBJ2-1,TRBV2,NA,NA,TGTGCCAGCAGACGACTATTAGGCCTTAACTACAATGAGCAGTTCTTC,CASRRLLGLNYNEQFF
TRBJ2-3,TRBV10-1,NA,TRBD2,TGCGCCAGCAGCTTGACTAGCGGGGGCGCAGATACGCAGTATTTT,CASSLTSGGADTQYF
TRBJ2-7,TRBV2,NA,NA,TGTGCCAGCAGTGATAGCAGGGACACATACGAGCAGTACTTC,CASSDSRDTYEQYF
TRBJ1-3,TRBV4-1,NA,NA,TGCGCCAGCAGCCAAGATTTTACGGTTAACTCTGGAAACACCATATATTTT,CASSQDFTVNSGNTIYF
TRBJ2-7,TRBV5-1,NA,NA,TGCGCCAGCAGCTTGCACGAGGGGGTCTCCTACGAGCAGTACTTC,CASSLHEGVSYEQYF
TRBJ2-7,TRBV11-3,once,NA,TGTGCCAGCAGCTTAGCGAGAAACGAGCAGTACTTC,CASSLARNEQYF
TRBJ1-1,TRBV29-1,once,TRBD1,TGCAGCGTTGAAGGGTCTGATGACAGGGCCTTTATGAACACTGAAGCTTTCTTT,CSVEGSDDRAFMNTEAFF
TRBJ1-1,TRBV18,NA,NA,TGTGCCAGCTCACCACGAGTAGCGAACACTGAAGCTTTCTTT,CASSPRVANTEAFF